The 17 T cell receptor beta chains below come from one sample, sequenced in a study of graft-versus-host responses after intestinal transplantation. Some clones are missing from TCRdb's copy, which holds only in-frame ones; the method was immunoSEQ multiplex PCR. The data contain tens of thousands of clones, 84% of them singletons. Their target antigens are unknown. Specimen: unstimulated CD4+ T cells sorted from spleen or lymph node cells, collected before transplant. The receptors were sampled from a human donor who was the organ donor for an intestinal transplant.

This clone appeared once. This chain connects TRBV7-2 to TRBJ2-3, with 11 bases fitting TRBD2. CDR1 is SGHTA, CDR2 FQGNSA, per germline. J gave up 2 bases and V 0 bases, and 1 base lay outside the gene matches. The CDR3 consists of 16 residues. CDR3 in amino acids: CASSLASGGATDTQYF. The CDR3 nucleotides are TGTGCCAGCAGCTTAGCTAGCGGGGGGGCCACAGATACGCAGTATTTT.

The chain uses TRBV9 and TRBJ2-1; 10 nucleotides agree with TRBD1. The CDR3 sequence is 15 residues long. J gave up 0 bases and V 3 bases, and 0 bases lay outside the gene matches. Germline values: CDR1 SGDLS, CDR2 YYNGEE. The chain's CDR3 is CASSGTGGSYNEQFF. CDR3 DNA sequence: TGTGCCAGCAGCGGGACAGGGGGCTCCTACAATGAGCAGTTCTTC.

This clone turned up a few times. The chain links TRBV19 to TRBJ1-3, with a possible D match to TRBD1 (6 bases). Per germline, CDR1 LNHDA and CDR2 SQIVND (reference sequence). V was trimmed by 1 base and J by 4 bases, leaving 17 bases between them. This CDR3 has 17 residues. The CDR3: CASSIGRQALKGNTIYF. CDR3 DNA: TGTGCCAGTAGTATAGGACGACAGGCCCTAAAAGGAAACACCATATATTTT.

This chain connects TRBV6-5 to TRBJ1-4; D may be TRBD1 (6 bases). CDR1 is MNHEY and CDR2 is SVGAGI in the germline V gene. Trimming took 5 bases from V and 0 from J, leaving 10 bases between them. This CDR3 is 15 amino acids long. CDR3: CASSRTVATNEKLFF. CDR3 DNA sequence: TGTGCCAGCAGTAGGACAGTTGCAACTAATGAAAAACTGTTTTTT.

This rearrangement joins TRBV25-1 to TRBJ2-1; 7 nucleotides agree with TRBD1. The germline V gene has CDR1 MGHDK and CDR2 SYGVNS. Trimming took 1 base from V and 3 from J; bases not matched to a gene: 3. This CDR3 spans 15 amino acids. The CDR3 nucleotides are TGTGCCAGCAGTGAATTTCCAGGGGGCTACAATGAGCAGTTCTTC. Its translation: CASSEFPGGYNEQFF.

The chain carries TRBV6-5 and TRBJ2-2; 8 bases match TRBD1. The CDR3 extends over 14 amino acids. V lost 5 bases, J lost 1 base, and 0 bases stayed unmatched. Germline assignment: CDR1 MNHEY and CDR2 SVGAGI. CDR3 sequence reads: CASSGQGNTGELFF. The CDR3 DNA sequence: TGTGCCAGCAGTGGACAGGGGAACACCGGGGAGCTGTTTTTT.

The V call is TRBV6-6, the J call TRBJ2-5, with TRBD1 matching 11 bases. With the DNA end fitting TRBJ2-7 better, the J assignment may be wrong. CDR1 is MNHNY and CDR2 is SVGAGI in the germline V gene (reference sequence). This CDR3 contains 15 residues. The CDR3 nucleotides read TGTGCCAGCAGTTACGCGGACAGGGGGCGGGACGAGCAGTACTTC. This encodes CASSYADRGRDEQYF.

The chain carries TRBV5-1 and TRBJ2-7; 9 bases agree with TRBD2. The J segment lost 4 bases and the V segment lost 0 bases, leaving 14 bases of the junction unmatched. This CDR3 has 18 amino acids. Germline-derived CDR1 and CDR2 are SGHRS and YFSETQ. CDR3 in amino acids: CASSLGSFVASGVYEQYF. The CDR3 nucleotides are TGCGCCAGCAGCTTGGGTTCTTTTGTTGCTAGCGGGGTATACGAGCAGTACTTC.

The CDR3 loop reads CASSGGWGSGNTIYF. The CDR3 DNA follows: TGTGCCAGCAGTGGGGGTTGGGGCTCTGGAAACACCATATATTTT. The chain joins TRBV6-6 to TRBJ1-3, with D perhaps TRBD1 (5 bases). The CDR3 has 15 amino acids. Between the trimmed V and J ends, which lost 5 bases and 0 bases, there was a span of 11 bases. The V gene's germline CDR1 is MNHNY and CDR2 SVGAGI (reference sequence).

The chain has TRBV6-4 and TRBJ2-1; tentative D call: TRBD2 (7 bases). The CDR3 totals 14 residues. The germline V and J ends were trimmed by 6 bases and 9 bases, with 18 bases remaining between them. The germline V gene encodes CDR1 MRHNA and CDR2 SNTAGT. DNA of the CDR3: TGTGCCAGCAGCCTCAAGGGGGGAGGGGGTGAGCAGTTCTTC. This encodes CASSLKGGGGEQFF.

The chain recombines TRBV14 with TRBJ1-2; D not certain. Deletions cut 4 bases from V and 8 bases from J, with 17 bases between. Germline CDR1 reads SGHDN; CDR2 reads FVKESK. This CDR3 spans 14 amino acids. CDR3: CASSPYSLPEGYTF. In nucleotides, the CDR3 is TGTGCCAGCAGCCCCTACAGCCTACCAGAGGGCTACACCTTC.

On this clone itself: The CDR3 end shows no conserved phenylalanine or tryptophan, and so a read error is likely. The chain employs TRBV6-6 and TRBJ1-6, with a possible D match to TRBD1 (5 bases). Trimming took off 2 bases at V and 10 bases at J, with 12 bases between the two ends. CDR1 and CDR2 from the germline V gene are MNHNY and SVGAGI (reference sequence). The CDR3 extends over 14 amino acids. The chain's CDR3 is CASSYVRVGSPLHL. The CDR3 DNA follows: TGTGCCAGCAGTTACGTCAGGGTAGGCTCACCCCTCCACCTT.

The rearrangement uses TRBV30 and TRBJ1-2, with D unclear. The germline gives CDR1 GTSNPN, CDR2 SVGIG (reference sequence). This CDR3 contains 14 residues. Trimming took off 0 bases at V and 6 bases at J, with 14 bases between the two ends. This chain's CDR3 is CAWSVRPPGNGYTF. The CDR3 DNA follows: TGTGCCTGGAGTGTACGACCTCCCGGCAATGGCTACACCTTC. The variable domain in full, with the rest retrieved from reference TRBV30 and TRBJ1-2, is SQTIHQWPATLVQPVGSPLSLECTVEGTSNPNLYWYRQAAGRGLQLLFYSVGIGQISSEVPQNLSASRPQDRQFILSSKKLLLSDSGFYLCAWSVRPPGNGYTFGSGTRLTVV.

The J gene is TRBJ1-2, the V gene TRBV4-3; D is uncertain. From germline, CDR1 is LGHNA and CDR2 YSLEER. This CDR3 spans 15 amino acids. With 0 bases removed from V and 1 base from J, the gap between germline ends came to 9 bases. The CDR3 DNA follows: TGCGCCAGCAGCCAAGAGACCGCATTTAACTATGGCTACACCTTC. This gives the protein CASSQETAFNYGYTF.

V and J are TRBV13 and TRBJ1-2; 7 nucleotides line up with TRBD1. Germline trimming cut 5 bases from V and 3 bases from J; bases unmatched to any gene: 9. This CDR3 is 15 amino acids long. Germline CDR1 PRHDT, CDR2 FYEKMQ (reference sequence). For the CDR3, the DNA is TGTGCCAGCAGCCTCCGGCAGGGGGGATACTATGGCTACACCTTC. It translates to CASSLRQGGYYGYTF.

V is TRBV30 and J is TRBJ1-6; 9 bases align to TRBD1. Germline trimming cut 3 bases from V and 6 bases from J; bases unmatched to any gene: 0. The CDR3 loop spans 13 amino acids. Germline-derived CDR1 and CDR2 are GTSNPN and SVGIG (reference sequence). CDR3 DNA sequence: TGTGCCTGGAGGGACAGGGGTAATTCACCCCTCCACTTT. Its translation: CAWRDRGNSPLHF.

The chain uses TRBV29-1 and TRBJ1-2; 7 bases fit TRBD1. CDR3 size: 14 residues. CDR1 is SQVTM, CDR2 ANQGSEA, per germline. The junction had 8 bases not matched to a gene; V was cut back by 4 bases and J by 3 bases. The CDR3 region is CSVGMTTGHYGYTF. The DNA of the CDR3 is TGCAGCGTTGGCATGACGACAGGGCACTATGGCTACACCTTC. The full variable domain, in which reference TRBV29-1 and TRBJ1-2 provide the parts outside the CDR3, is SAVISQKPSRDICQRGTSLTIQCQVDSQVTMMFWYRQQPGQSLTLIATANQGSEATYESGFVIDKFPISRPNLTFSTLTVSNMSPEDSSIYLCSVGMTTGHYGYTFGSGTRLTVV.